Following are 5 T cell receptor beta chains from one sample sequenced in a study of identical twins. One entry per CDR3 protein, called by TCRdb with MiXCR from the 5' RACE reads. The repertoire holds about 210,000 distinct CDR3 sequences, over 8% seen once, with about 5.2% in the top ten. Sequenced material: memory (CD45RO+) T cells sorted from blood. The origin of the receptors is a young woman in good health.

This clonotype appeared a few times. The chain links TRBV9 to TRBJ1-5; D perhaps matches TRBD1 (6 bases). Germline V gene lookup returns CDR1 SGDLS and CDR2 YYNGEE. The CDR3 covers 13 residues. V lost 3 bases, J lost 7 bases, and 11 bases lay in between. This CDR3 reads CASSAGGAQPQHF. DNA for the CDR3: TGTGCCAGCAGCGCTGGGGGGGCCCAGCCCCAGCATTTT.

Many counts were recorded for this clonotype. CDR3 loop: CASSPGQVSMAQHF. The CDR3, as DNA: TGTGCCAGCAGTCCCGGACAGGTGTCGATGGCCCAGCATTTT. V usage is TRBV12-3 or TRBV12-4 and J usage is TRBJ1-5, with 7 nucleotides matching TRBD1. With V trimmed by 5 bases and J by 11 bases, 12 bases remained unmatched. This CDR3 is 14 amino acids long.

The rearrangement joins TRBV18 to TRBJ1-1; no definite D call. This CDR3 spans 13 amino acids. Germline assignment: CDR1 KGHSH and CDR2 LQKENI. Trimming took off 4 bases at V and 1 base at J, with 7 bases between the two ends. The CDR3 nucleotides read TGTGCCAGCTCACAACACAAGAACACTGAAGCTTTCTTT. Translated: CASSQHKNTEAFF.

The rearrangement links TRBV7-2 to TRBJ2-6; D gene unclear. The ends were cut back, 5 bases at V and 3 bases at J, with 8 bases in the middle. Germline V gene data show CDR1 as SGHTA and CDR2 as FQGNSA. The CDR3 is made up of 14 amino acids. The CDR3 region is CASSPDNGANVLTF. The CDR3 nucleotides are TGTGCCAGCAGCCCCGACAATGGGGCCAACGTCCTGACTTTC.

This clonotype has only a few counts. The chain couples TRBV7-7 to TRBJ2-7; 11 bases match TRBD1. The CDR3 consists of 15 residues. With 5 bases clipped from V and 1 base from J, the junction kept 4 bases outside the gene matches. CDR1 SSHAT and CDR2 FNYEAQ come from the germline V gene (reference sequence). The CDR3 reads CASSLGTGGSYEQYF. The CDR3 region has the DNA TGTGCCAGCAGCCTCGGGACAGGGGGATCCTACGAGCAGTACTTC.